The T cell receptor beta chain under discussion was sequenced for a study of blood T cell repertoires in COVID-19. In the authors' workflow: Amplifying reference gene primers gave estimates of nucleated cell counts. Sequenced by immunoSEQ multiplex PCR; TCRdb stores in-frame clones only, minus some. V and J calls and clone size are copied from that table; D and trimming were computed from the DNA. The sample consists of about 170,000 clones, around three quarters of them appearing once. J gave up 3 bases and V 0 bases, and 2 bases lay outside the gene matches. This CDR3 has 15 residues. CDR1 and CDR2 from the germline V gene are LGHNA and YNFKEQ.

The chain uses TRBV4-2 and TRBJ1-5; 7 nucleotides line up with TRBD1. Input material: PBMCs or T cells enriched from blood (not recorded which). This clonotype originated in a woman in her 70s in a cohort exposed to, infected with or recovered from COVID-19 (not recorded which). CDR3 nucleotides: TGTGCCAGCAGCCAAGATACAGGGGCCAATCAGCCCCAGCATTTT. Amino acids: CASSQDTGANQPQHF.